The 25 T cell receptor beta chains given below trace back to one sample, sequenced in a study of blood T cell repertoires in COVID-19. Assay used: immunoSEQ multiplex PCR; TCRdb lists only in-frame clones, some missing. The data hold about 180,000 clones, with approximately 83% observed a single time. The sequenced sample consisted of peripheral blood. The receptors originated from a human donor in a cohort sampled during active COVID-19.

The chain employs TRBV19 and TRBJ2-7, with a possible D match to TRBD1 (5 bases). V was pared by 4 bases and J by 0 bases, with 13 bases between. The CDR3 is 15 amino acids. Germline assignment: CDR1 LNHDA and CDR2 SQIVND (reference sequence). The CDR3 sequence: CASSTSQDPSYEQYF. The DNA for the CDR3 is TGTGCCAGTAGTACCTCACAGGACCCCTCCTACGAGCAGTACTTC.

The genes are TRBV5-5 and TRBJ2-4; 10 nucleotides agree with TRBD2. In germline, CDR1 is SGHKS, CDR2 YYEKEE (reference sequence). V shed 0 bases and J 0 bases; nucleotides not matched to a gene: 9. The CDR3 is made up of 19 amino acids. Here the CDR3 DNA reads TGTGCCAGCAGCTTGGAGGCTAGCGGGAGACCCATAGCCAAAAACATTCAGTACTTC. Its protein product is CASSLEASGRPIAKNIQYF.

This chain uses TRBV27 with TRBJ1-5; D may be TRBD1 (5 bases). CDR3 size: 13 residues. The germline V gene encodes CDR1 MNHEY and CDR2 SMNVEV (reference sequence). Trimming took off 3 bases at V and 5 bases at J, with 8 bases between the two ends. The CDR3 DNA is TGTGCCAGCAGTTTTTCCAGGGATCAGCCCCAGCATTTT. This translates into CASSFSRDQPQHF.

The CDR3 region has the DNA TGTGCCAGCAGCCCCGGGACAGGGGGCTCGGACACTGAAGCTTTCTTT. Translating gives CASSPGTGGSDTEAFF. The V and J genes are TRBV7-9 and TRBJ1-1; 12 nucleotides match TRBD1. The CDR3 sequence is 16 residues long. Germline V gene data show CDR1 as SEHNR and CDR2 as FQNEAQ (reference sequence). Losses at the gene ends were 5 bases for V and 3 bases for J; bases not matched to a gene: 7.

This chain joins TRBV7-2 and TRBJ2-7, with a weak D call TRBD2 (7 bases). The CDR3 is 16 residues long. Germline loops: CDR1 SGHTA, CDR2 FQGNSA. Trimming left V 5 bases short and J 4 bases short, with 21 bases between. The CDR3 sequence: CASSRLGGRRVYEQYF. The CDR3 nucleotides are TGTGCCAGCAGCAGGCTCGGGGGGCGTCGGGTTTACGAGCAGTACTTC.

This rearrangement joins TRBV9 to TRBJ2-2; 10 bases are shared with TRBD2. Germline CDR1 and CDR2: SGDLS and YYNGEE. The CDR3 sequence is 16 residues long. Losses at the gene ends were 1 base for V and 5 bases for J; bases not matched to a gene: 5. CDR3 in DNA: TGTGCCAGCAGCGTAAGCGGGAGGGCCAGGACCGGGGAGCTGTTTTTT. Protein sequence: CASSVSGRARTGELFF.

The chain joins TRBV7-2 to TRBJ2-1, with 13 bases that match TRBD2. The CDR3 has 16 residues. Germline V gene data show CDR1 as SGHTA and CDR2 as FQGNSA. The junction had 4 bases not matched to a gene; V was cut back by 1 base and J by 7 bases. CDR3 bases: TGTGCCAGCAGCTTAGGGGGACTAGCGGGACGGAATGAGCAGTTCTTC. The encoded protein is CASSLGGLAGRNEQFF.

The chain uses TRBV6-4 and TRBJ1-5; TRBD1 might be the D (6 bases). V lost 6 bases to trimming and J lost 2 bases, with 14 bases between them. Germline-derived CDR1 and CDR2 are MRHNA and SNTAGT. The CDR3 is 15 residues long. CDR3: CASRGGTWGNQPQHF. The DNA of the CDR3 is TGTGCCAGCAGGGGAGGGACATGGGGCAATCAGCCCCAGCATTTT.

The rearrangement joins TRBV2 to TRBJ1-2; D call uncertain. Germline lookup yields CDR1 SNHLY and CDR2 FYNNEI. Trimming took off 4 bases at V and 1 base at J, with 4 bases between the two ends. The CDR3 spans 12 residues. DNA for the CDR3: TGTGCCAGCAGTGGAGTTAACTATGGCTACACCTTC. Protein sequence: CASSGVNYGYTF.

The genes are TRBV6-5 and TRBJ2-7; TRBD1 is a possible D gene (6 bases). Germline lookup yields CDR1 MNHEY and CDR2 SVGAGI. V was clipped by 7 bases and J by 0 bases, with 16 bases between them. The CDR3 sequence is 15 residues long. CDR3 sequence reads: CASTVFGGASYEQYF. The CDR3 DNA reads TGTGCCAGCACGGTCTTTGGGGGCGCCTCCTACGAGCAGTACTTC.

The V gene is TRBV7-9, the J gene TRBJ2-7; 7 positions agree with TRBD2. The V gene's germline CDR1 is SEHNR and CDR2 FQNEAQ (reference sequence). The CDR3 has 13 amino acids. V shed 10 bases and J 2 bases; nucleotides not matched to a gene: 8. The DNA of the CDR3 is TGTGCCACTGTGGGAGGGCGTCCCTACGAGCAGTACTTC. Its translation is CATVGGRPYEQYF. Full variable domain (remainder filled in from reference TRBV7-9 and TRBJ2-7): DTGVSQNPRHKITKRGQNVTFRCDPISEHNRLYWYRQTLGQGPEFLTYFQNEAQLEKSRLLSDRFSAERPKGSFSTLEIQRTEQGDSAMYLCATVGGRPYEQYFGPGTRLTVT.

The chain couples TRBV21-1 to TRBJ2-7; the table's D call TRBD2 went unverified against the DNA. TRBV21-1 is a documented pseudogene. There are 20 residues in the CDR3. This CDR3 reads CASSKIPPSGRKAKWDEQYF. CDR3 DNA: TGTGCCAGCAGCAAGATCCCCCCTAGCGGGAGAAAAGCTAAGTGGGACGAGCAGTACTTC.

CDR3 in DNA: TGCACCAGCAGCCAAGTGGGGACTCCCCCCTACGAGCAGTACTTC. It specifies CTSSQVGTPPYEQYF. V and J are TRBV1 and TRBJ2-7; the DNA was not used to check the table's D call, TRBD2. TRBV1 counts as a pseudogene. The CDR3 length is 15 residues.

The rearrangement joins TRBV9 to TRBJ2-4, with D maybe TRBD1 (6 bases). Germline V lookup: CDR1 SGDLS, CDR2 YYNGEE. Trimming pared 2 bases from V and 6 bases from J, leaving 15 bases between. This CDR3 is built from 15 residues. CDR3 nucleotides: TGTGCCAGCAGCGTGAGAACAGGGTTGGGAAACATTCAGTACTTC. Translation: CASSVRTGLGNIQYF.

The sample holds a few counts of this clone. CDR3 sequence (DNA): TGTGCCAGCAGCTCACCGGGGGGGACTGAAGCTTTCTTT. It yields the protein CASSSPGGTEAFF. The chain joins TRBV7-9 to TRBJ1-1, with TRBD1 as a possible D gene (5 bases). The V end was cut by 4 bases, the J end by 5 bases, with 11 bases between. Germline values: CDR1 SEHNR, CDR2 FQNEAQ (reference sequence). CDR3 size: 13 residues.

This rearrangement joins TRBV6-2 or TRBV6-3 to TRBJ2-1; 7 bases fit TRBD2. V lost 0 bases to trimming and J lost 6 bases; unmatched junction nucleotides: 8. The CDR3 sequence is 16 residues long. The germline CDR1 and CDR2 sequences are MNHEY and SVGEGT. The CDR3 here is CASSYSIGEGPNEQFF. CDR3 nucleotides: TGTGCCAGCAGTTACTCGATTGGGGAGGGCCCCAATGAGCAGTTCTTC.

The rearrangement uses TRBV4-3 and TRBJ1-1; 8 bases line up with TRBD1. The germline gives CDR1 LGHNA, CDR2 YSLEER. The CDR3 totals 21 residues. With 1 base clipped from V and 5 bases from J, the junction kept 24 bases outside the gene matches. The CDR3 DNA sequence: TGCGCCAGCAGCCAAGGGGACGCCAAGGGCAGGGGGCAGGGGGGAGGGACTGAAGCTTTCTTT. Translation: CASSQGDAKGRGQGGGTEAFF.

This clone came up once. The chain has TRBV19 and TRBJ2-1, with D perhaps matching TRBD1 (6 bases). The V and J ends lost 2 bases and 0 bases respectively, with 11 bases between them. The CDR3 totals 16 residues. Germline V gene data show CDR1 as LNHDA and CDR2 as SQIVND (reference sequence). The CDR3 nucleotides read TGTGCCAGTAGTATACAGGGGCGCCACTCCTACAATGAGCAGTTCTTC. Residues: CASSIQGRHSYNEQFF.

This chain joins TRBV13 and TRBJ2-1; TRBD1 matches 8 bases. This CDR3 region has 15 residues. Germline V gives CDR1 PRHDT, CDR2 FYEKMQ (reference sequence). Trimming cost V 6 bases and J 6 bases; bases outside gene matches: 10. CDR3 sequence: CASRRTGFTVNEQFF. The CDR3, as DNA: TGTGCCAGCAGGCGGACAGGGTTCACCGTCAATGAGCAGTTCTTC.

The chain uses TRBV5-4 and TRBJ2-7, with a tentative D call TRBD1 (6 bases). Germline V gene data show CDR1 as SGHNT and CDR2 as YYREEE (reference sequence). V gave up 4 bases and J gave up 6 bases, with 17 bases separating them. This CDR3 has 14 amino acids. DNA for the CDR3: TGTGCCAGCAGCCCACAGACAGGTACCCGCGAGCAGTACTTC. Residues: CASSPQTGTREQYF.

This chain connects TRBV7-8 to TRBJ1-5; D uncertain. V lost 1 base and J 2 bases, leaving 9 bases between the germline ends. Germline loops: CDR1 SGHVS, CDR2 FQNEAQ. The CDR3 length is 15 residues. The CDR3 nucleotides read TGTGCCAGCAGCTTAGTTTACAATGGCAATCAGCCCCAGCATTTT. It is translated as CASSLVYNGNQPQHF. Variable domain in full (rest from reference TRBV7-8 and TRBJ1-5): GAGVSQSPRYKVAKRGQDVALRCDPISGHVSLFWYQQALGQGPEFLTYFQNEAQLDKSGLPSDRFFAERPEGSVSTLKIQRTQQEDSAVYLCASSLVYNGNQPQHFGDGTRLSIL.

This clone has just one count. The V gene is TRBV5-1, the J gene TRBJ1-3; tentatively, D is TRBD1 (5 bases). This CDR3 spans 16 amino acids. Germline CDR1 is SGHRS and CDR2 is YFSETQ. V gave up 4 bases and J gave up 0 bases, with 14 bases separating them. CDR3: CASSIRQQSSGNTIYF. CDR3 coding DNA: TGCGCCAGCAGCATAAGACAGCAGAGCTCTGGAAACACCATATATTTT.

The chain employs TRBV27 and TRBJ2-3; the D is unclear. Trimming removed 3 bases from V and 2 bases from J, with 12 bases in between. This CDR3 has 15 residues. In germline, CDR1 is MNHEY, CDR2 SMNVEV (reference sequence). This CDR3 reads CASSFVTTLTDTQYF. CDR3 sequence (DNA): TGTGCCAGCAGTTTCGTCACTACCCTCACAGATACGCAGTATTTT.

The chain has TRBV3-1 (or the pseudogene TRBV3-2) and TRBJ1-1; D remains ambiguous. The CDR3 is 14 residues long. Trimming cost V 4 bases and J 1 base, with 10 bases left between them. Germline V CDR1 and CDR2: LGHDT, YNNKEL (reference sequence). The CDR3 sequence: CASSPTDWNTEAFF. The CDR3, as DNA: TGTGCCAGCAGCCCTACGGACTGGAACACTGAAGCTTTCTTT.

The gene calls are TRBV6-2 or TRBV6-3 and TRBJ1-5; 7 nucleotides align to TRBD1. Germline V gene data show CDR1 as MNHEY and CDR2 as SVGEGT. J gave up 3 bases and V 3 bases, and 14 bases lay outside the gene matches. The CDR3 covers 18 residues. DNA for the CDR3: TGTGCCAGCAGTTATCGTGGTGCAACAGGGGTTCCCAATCAGCCCCAGCATTTT. Translated, it gives CASSYRGATGVPNQPQHF.